This entry describes one T cell receptor beta chain. The sample originates from a study of T-cell reconstitution after alpha-beta-depleted transplantation in children. With 6 bases clipped from V and 4 bases from J, the junction kept 7 bases outside the gene matches. The CDR3 totals 15 residues. Germline V gene sequence: CDR1 MNHEY, CDR2 SVGEGT. Researchers prepared the TCRbeta library using unique molecular identifiers, the study reports. TCRdb redid the calling of the PCR reads with MiXCR, one entry per CDR3 protein. The sample holds under 250,000 distinct CDR3 sequences, more than 20% seen once. The chain uses TRBV6-2 or TRBV6-3 and TRBJ2-1; TRBD2 aligns across 9 bases. The specimen was PBMCs, mostly from graft donor cells, collected 360 days after TCRalphabeta/CD19-depleted stem cell transplant. The receptor comes from a female patient aged 2-9 years who had a stem cell transplant for congenital amegakaryocytic thrombocytopenia, so the T cells may come from the graft donor. CDR3 coding DNA: TGTGCCAGCAGCCGCACTAGCGGGCGATACAATGAGCAGTTCTTC. Translating gives CASSRTSGRYNEQFF.